This entry lists 5 T cell receptor beta chains sequenced from one sample in a study of shared clonotypes between healthy human individuals. Data came from immunoSEQ multiplex PCR; TCRdb stores just in-frame clones and leaves some out. The repertoire holds around 700,000 clones, with approximately 73% as singletons. Input material: memory CD4+ T cells sorted from blood. Subset: CD45RA-negative fraction. The receptors here all came from a woman in her twenties or thirties in good health.

About this clone itself: The identical CDR3 is also encoded by other nucleotide sequences in the sample. The gene calls are TRBV9 and TRBJ1-2; D call uncertain. The germline gives CDR1 SGDLS, CDR2 YYNGEE. The length of the CDR3 is 15 residues. Trimming removed 4 bases from V and 4 bases from J, with 17 bases in between. The CDR3 protein is CASSPEEGALYGYTF. The CDR3 coding sequence is TGTGCCAGCAGCCCAGAGGAGGGAGCTCTCTATGGCTACACCTTC.

The chain recombines TRBV19 with TRBJ2-3, with 13 bases lining up with TRBD2. This CDR3 spans 19 amino acids. With V trimmed by 5 bases and J by 7 bases, 18 bases remained unmatched. The germline gives CDR1 LNHDA, CDR2 SQIVND (reference sequence). The CDR3 protein is CASSPRTSGSSPLRYTQYF. CDR3 sequence (DNA): TGTGCCAGTAGTCCCCGGACTAGCGGGAGCTCCCCATTAAGGTATACGCAGTATTTT.

This chain uses TRBV14 with TRBJ1-2; D possibly corresponds to TRBD1 (5 bases). The length of the CDR3 is 16 residues. Per the germline V gene, CDR1 is SGHDN and CDR2 is FVKESK. Trimming took off 0 bases at V and 6 bases at J, with 17 bases between the two ends. CDR3 residues: CASSQDEPGRRNGYTF. The CDR3 DNA sequence: TGTGCCAGCAGCCAAGACGAGCCGGGACGGCGAAATGGCTACACCTTC. The complete variable domain, with remaining parts taken from reference TRBV14 and TRBJ1-2, reads EAGVTQFPSHSVIEKGQTVTLRCDPISGHDNLYWYRRVMGKEIKFLLHFVKESKQDESGMPNNRFLAERTGGTYSTLKVQPAELEDSGVYFCASSQDEPGRRNGYTFGSGTRLTVV.

The rearrangement uses TRBV10-3 and TRBJ2-3; 7 bases match TRBD2. V lost 9 bases to trimming and J lost 2 bases; unmatched junction nucleotides: 5. The CDR3 extends over 13 amino acids. Per the germline V gene, CDR1 is ENHRY and CDR2 is SYGVKD. The CDR3 loop reads CAMSGGITDTQYF. The CDR3 DNA follows: TGTGCCATGTCCGGGGGGATCACAGATACGCAGTATTTT.

V usage is TRBV27 and J usage is TRBJ2-3; TRBD2 matches 7 bases. This CDR3 spans 17 amino acids. Germline loops: CDR1 MNHEY, CDR2 SMNVEV (reference sequence). V shed 1 base and J 5 bases; nucleotides not matched to a gene: 12. The CDR3 sequence is CASSLYPGGSDLDTQYF. The CDR3 coding sequence is TGTGCCAGCAGTTTATATCCTGGCGGGAGCGACTTAGATACGCAGTATTTT.